This T cell receptor beta chain was captured in a study of cytomegalovirus exposure and HLA in healthy donors. Whole-study context: The 120 or so validation repertoires, a later analysis reported, used the same platform as the roughly 610 first-cohort repertoires.

Germline-derived CDR1 and CDR2 are MDHEN and SYDVKM. CDR3 size: 15 residues. V was cut by 6 bases and J by 9 bases, with 24 bases left in between. Study-level results: 164 TCR beta chains were listed as cytomegalovirus-associated. It was confirmed in vitro that a few of the CMV-associated chains were specific for CMV antigens.

Data came from immunoSEQ multiplex PCR; TCRdb stores just in-frame clones and leaves some out. Among approximately 180,000 clones listed, about 89% were seen once. Concerning this clone itself: The antigen remains unidentified.

The V gene is TRBV28, the J gene TRBJ2-7; tentative D call: TRBD1 (5 bases). The sequencing sample was made of PBMCs. The receptor was derived from a young man in good health and CMV-seropositive. The CDR3 sequence is CASRPEIFGARVQYF. The CDR3 coding sequence is TGTGCCAGCAGACCCGAAATTTTTGGGGCTAGAGTGCAGTACTTC.